The 31 T cell receptor beta chains given below trace back to one sample, sequenced in a study of blood T cells in healthy people across ages. A sample-barcoded 5' primer and a J-beta primer mix were used in a second PCR of roughly 7 to 12 cycles. TCRdb redid the calling of the 5' RACE reads with MiXCR, one entry per CDR3 protein. The sample holds about 970,000 distinct CDR3 sequences, just over 50% seen once. The sequenced sample was blood. The source of these receptors is an older woman in good health.

J is TRBJ2-6 and V is TRBV6-2 or TRBV6-3, with TRBD1 identical over 8 bases. CDR1 is MNHEY, CDR2 SVGEGT, per germline. The length of the CDR3 is 18 residues. Trimming at V came to 7 bases and at J to 4 bases, leaving 15 bases not matched to a gene. CDR3 region: CASKQTGTGRKGANVLTF. The CDR3, as DNA: TGTGCCAGCAAACAAACCGGGACAGGCCGCAAAGGGGCCAACGTCCTGACTTTC.

The chain uses TRBV20-1 and TRBJ2-5; D may be TRBD1 or TRBD2 (5 bases each). Looked up from germline, CDR1 is DFQATT and CDR2 is SNEGSKA (reference sequence). The CDR3 has 14 amino acids. Trimming left V 6 bases short and J 0 bases short, with 14 bases between. CDR3 amino acids: CSAETGRDQETQYF. In DNA, the CDR3 is TGCAGTGCCGAGACGGGGCGGGACCAAGAGACCCAGTACTTC.

The table lists this clonotype with a few counts. The J gene is TRBJ1-5, the V gene TRBV28; possibly TRBD1 for D (5 bases). CDR1 and CDR2 from the germline V gene are MDHEN and SYDVKM. The V and J ends lost 8 bases and 2 bases respectively, with 10 bases between them. CDR3 length equals 13 residues. The CDR3: CASQGFGNQPQHF. The CDR3 DNA is TGTGCCAGCCAGGGTTTTGGCAATCAGCCCCAGCATTTT.

This sequence joins TRBV15 and TRBJ1-4; D might be TRBD1 (6 bases). Germline values: CDR1 LNHNV, CDR2 YYDKDF (reference sequence). The CDR3 is 15 residues long. Trimming removed 2 bases at V and 8 bases at J, with 15 bases between. CDR3 region: CATSRPGDIFEKLFF. The CDR3 DNA is TGTGCCACCAGCAGACCAGGGGATATTTTCGAAAAACTGTTTTTT.

This clonotype was observed a few times. The V call is TRBV7-2, the J call TRBJ2-1; D could derive from TRBD1 or TRBD2 (6 bases each). In germline, CDR1 is SGHTA, CDR2 FQGNSA. The CDR3 runs to 15 residues. V was pared by 3 bases and J by 7 bases, with 16 bases between. CDR3 sequence: CASSFLAEGVNEQFF. The CDR3 nucleotides read TGTGCCAGCAGCTTTCTGGCGGAGGGGGTGAATGAGCAGTTCTTC.

The rearrangement joins TRBV7-2 to TRBJ2-7, with 7 bases aligning to TRBD1. Germline V gene lookup returns CDR1 SGHTA and CDR2 FQGNSA. V gave up 5 bases and J gave up 4 bases; unmatched junction bases: 8. There are 14 residues in the CDR3. The CDR3 nucleotides are TGTGCCAGCAGCACGACGACAGGGCAGTACGAGCAGTACTTC. Its translation is CASSTTTGQYEQYF. Together with reference TRBV7-2 and TRBJ2-7, the CDR3 gives the full variable domain: GAGVSQSPSNKVTEKGKDVELRCDPISGHTALYWYRQSLGQGLEFLIYFQGNSAPDKSGLPSDRFSAERTGGSVSTLTIQRTQQEDSAVYLCASSTTTGQYEQYFGPGTRLTVT.

The chain uses TRBV28 and TRBJ2-5; 8 bases are shared with TRBD2. The J call may be in error: the DNA end matches TRBJ2-7 better. Germline V CDR1 and CDR2: MDHEN, SYDVKM. The CDR3 contains 15 residues. The chain's CDR3 is CASSLPPGTSYEQYF. The CDR3 DNA sequence: TGTGCCAGCAGTTTACCGCCGGGGACTAGCTACGAGCAGTACTTC.

V and J are TRBV6-5 and TRBJ2-5; D perhaps matches TRBD2 (5 bases). The length of the CDR3 is 14 residues. From germline, CDR1 is MNHEY and CDR2 SVGAGI. V lost 5 bases to trimming and J lost 4 bases, with 14 bases between them. The CDR3 DNA follows: TGTGCCAGCAGTAGGACCCCGGGGTCAGAGACCCAGTACTTC. Its protein product is CASSRTPGSETQYF.

The V call is TRBV28, the J call TRBJ2-4, with D unclear. CDR3 size: 12 residues. The germline gives CDR1 MDHEN, CDR2 SYDVKM. The germline V and J ends were trimmed by 10 bases and 8 bases, with 15 bases remaining between them. CDR3 residues: CATLSRVDIQYF. The CDR3 DNA reads as TGTGCCACACTAAGCCGAGTGGACATTCAGTACTTC.

The CDR3: CASSKDPGISYEQYF. In DNA, the CDR3 is TGTGCCAGCAGCAAAGATCCAGGGATCTCCTACGAGCAGTACTTC. The J gene is TRBJ2-7, the V gene TRBV21-1. TRBV21-1 is shown as a pseudogene. This CDR3 spans 15 amino acids.

This clonotype was observed a few times. V is TRBV10-3 and J is TRBJ2-7; 9 bases agree with TRBD1. The CDR3 has 14 residues. Germline lookup yields CDR1 ENHRY and CDR2 SYGVKD. The J segment lost 3 bases and the V segment lost 6 bases, leaving 6 bases of the junction unmatched. The DNA for the CDR3 is TGTGCCATCAGGGGGGACAGGGACGTCTACGAGCAGTACTTC. It yields the protein CAIRGDRDVYEQYF.

The chain couples TRBV15 to TRBJ1-4; D gene ambiguous. There are 12 residues in the CDR3. The germline V gene encodes CDR1 LNHNV and CDR2 YYDKDF (reference sequence). Trimming stripped 2 bases from V and 8 bases from J, with 6 bases between. CDR3 region: CATSRTNEKLFF. CDR3 coding DNA: TGTGCCACCAGCAGAACCAACGAAAAACTGTTTTTT.

In this sample, this clonotype turned up a few times. V gene TRBV14 combines with J gene TRBJ2-1; D is unresolved. Germline V gene sequence: CDR1 SGHDN, CDR2 FVKESK. This CDR3 is built from 13 residues. Trimming pared 6 bases from V and 6 bases from J, leaving 12 bases between. In DNA form, the CDR3 reads TGTGCCAGCAGGTATAGTAAGGGCAATGAGCAGTTCTTC. Translating it yields CASRYSKGNEQFF.

This chain links TRBV5-1 with TRBJ1-2, with D maybe TRBD1 (5 bases). This CDR3 is 13 amino acids long. V was shortened by 1 base and J by 5 bases, with 9 bases between the two germline ends. Germline CDR1 SGHRS, CDR2 YFSETQ. The CDR3 sequence is CASSLQGQYGYTF. The CDR3 region has the DNA TGCGCCAGCAGCTTGCAGGGTCAATATGGCTACACCTTC. The variable domain in full, completed from reference TRBV5-1 and TRBJ1-2, reads KAGVTQTPRYLIKTRGQQVTLSCSPISGHRSVSWYQQTPGQGLQFLFEYFSETQRNKGNFPGRFSGRQFSNSRSEMNVSTLELGDSALYLCASSLQGQYGYTFGSGTRLTVV.

This clonotype was observed a handful of times. The chain recombines TRBV3-1 with TRBJ2-7; perhaps TRBD1 as D (6 bases). Germline-derived CDR1 and CDR2 are LGHDT and YNNKEL (reference sequence). Trimming left V 2 bases short and J 7 bases short, with 18 bases between. This CDR3 contains 15 residues. The CDR3 here is CASSQHPGQPGEQYF. The DNA of the CDR3 is TGTGCCAGCAGCCAACATCCCGGACAGCCGGGTGAGCAGTACTTC.

This clonotype was counted many times. The chain combines TRBV12-3 or TRBV12-4 with TRBJ2-7, with 7 bases that match TRBD1. With V trimmed by 6 bases and J by 3 bases, 5 bases remained unmatched. The CDR3 spans 13 residues. This CDR3 is CASSQRQGYEQYF. CDR3 nucleotide sequence: TGTGCCAGCAGCCAACGACAGGGCTACGAGCAGTACTTC.

This clonotype has just a few counts. This chain links TRBV7-6 with TRBJ2-5; D is perhaps TRBD1 or TRBD2 (5 bases each). This CDR3 is 14 amino acids long. V shed 2 bases and J shed 5 bases, with 12 bases lying between them. The germline V gene encodes CDR1 SGHVS and CDR2 FNYEAQ. CDR3 in amino acids: CASSLWVGDETQYF. CDR3 in DNA: TGTGCCAGCAGCTTATGGGTCGGGGACGAGACCCAGTACTTC.

The CDR3, as DNA: TGTGCCAGCAGTTTATCCCCGTACAAGGCAGGCTCGGGTTTGAACACTGAAGCTTTCTTT. Protein product: CASSLSPYKAGSGLNTEAFF. The V and J genes are TRBV28 and TRBJ1-1, with D uncertain. From germline, CDR1 is MDHEN and CDR2 SYDVKM. The CDR3 consists of 20 residues. Between the trimmed V and J ends, which lost 1 base and 0 bases, there was a span of 24 bases.

This sequence joins TRBV5-1 and TRBJ2-5; TRBD2 is a possible D gene (5 bases). Germline V lookup: CDR1 SGHRS, CDR2 YFSETQ. The CDR3 sequence is 15 residues long. The V end was cut by 7 bases, the J end by 10 bases, with 26 bases between. CDR3 DNA sequence: TGCGCCAGCCAGAGAGCGGCACCCTCCCAAGTTGGCCAGTACTTC. This codes for CASQRAAPSQVGQYF.

V gene TRBV25-1 combines with J gene TRBJ1-2; no reliable D call. The CDR3 is 14 residues long. Trimming pared 2 bases from V and 3 bases from J, leaving 10 bases between. Germline V lookup: CDR1 MGHDK, CDR2 SYGVNS. The CDR3 region is CASSEVQRDYGYTF. The DNA for the CDR3 is TGTGCCAGCAGTGAAGTTCAGAGAGACTATGGCTACACCTTC.

V and J are TRBV20-1 and TRBJ2-5; 8 bases fit TRBD2. With V trimmed by 5 bases and J by 4 bases, 9 bases remained unmatched. The CDR3 runs 14 residues. The germline gives CDR1 DFQATT, CDR2 SNEGSKA (reference sequence). The CDR3 spells CSALDGGGGETQYF. CDR3 bases: TGCAGTGCTCTAGACGGGGGGGGTGGAGAGACCCAGTACTTC.

The chain joins TRBV7-9 to TRBJ1-2, with D possibly being TRBD1 (5 bases). This CDR3 contains 14 residues. V shed 5 bases and J shed 0 bases, with 10 bases lying between them. The germline CDR1 and CDR2 sequences are SEHNR and FQNEAQ (reference sequence). The CDR3 region is CASSRDGANYGYTF. CDR3 nucleotides: TGTGCCAGCAGCCGGGACGGAGCTAACTATGGCTACACCTTC.

The chain links TRBV3-1 to TRBJ2-4, with D tentatively TRBD2 (6 bases). The CDR3 contains 12 residues. V gave up 1 base and J gave up 13 bases, with 11 bases separating them. Germline CDR1 reads LGHDT; CDR2 reads YNNKEL (reference sequence). The CDR3 sequence is CASSQVTSKQYF. The DNA of the CDR3 is TGTGCCAGCAGCCAAGTGACTAGTAAGCAGTACTTC.

CDR3 in DNA: TGTGCCAGCAGCCCCCCGGTCTCTGGGGCCAACGTCCTGACTTTC. The encoded protein is CASSPPVSGANVLTF. The chain joins TRBV7-8 to TRBJ2-6; D not certain. With 5 bases removed from V and 0 bases from J, the gap between germline ends came to 8 bases. Germline V gives CDR1 SGHVS, CDR2 FQNEAQ. The CDR3 length is 15 residues.

This sequence joins TRBV29-1 and TRBJ1-2; the D gene is possibly TRBD1 (6 bases). The V gene lost 0 bases and the J gene lost 4 bases, with 15 bases spanning the gap. Germline-derived CDR1 and CDR2 are SQVTM and ANQGSEA. The CDR3 consists of 15 residues. CDR3 nucleotides: TGCAGCGTTGAAGATCTGGGGGCGCTGAGCTATGGCTACACCTTC. It codes for CSVEDLGALSYGYTF.

The chain couples TRBV4-2 to TRBJ2-5; D is unresolved. The length of the CDR3 is 16 residues. The V end was cut by 4 bases, the J end by 11 bases, with 26 bases between. Germline-derived CDR1 and CDR2 are LGHNA and YNFKEQ. For the CDR3, the DNA is TGTGCCAGCAGCCGTCAGGTGGGTTCAAACGATAAGGAGCAGTACTTC. Translating gives CASSRQVGSNDKEQYF.

Worth noting for this clonotype: Relative to the germline gene, one junction end is altered; a read error may explain this. The chain recombines TRBV7-6 with TRBJ2-3, with D possibly matching TRBD1 (6 bases). The germline V gene encodes CDR1 SGHVS and CDR2 FNYEAQ. The CDR3 loop spans 15 amino acids. The CDR3 coding sequence is TGTGCCAGCGGCTTGCCGGGACAAAGCACAGATACGCAGTATTTT. Its protein product is CASGLPGQSTDTQYF. The variable domain in full, completed from reference TRBV7-6 and TRBJ2-3, reads GAGVSQSPRYKVTKRGQDVALRCDPISGHVSLYWYRQALGQGPEFLTYFNYEAQQDKSGLPNDRFSAERPEGSISTLTIQRTEQRDSAMYRCASGLPGQSTDTQYFGPGTRLTVL.

This chain joins TRBV6-5 and TRBJ1-2; 8 positions match TRBD1. The germline gives CDR1 MNHEY, CDR2 SVGAGI. After removal of 4 bases from V and 4 bases from J, the junction contained 2 bases not matched to a gene. This CDR3 is built from 13 residues. CDR3 sequence reads: CASSLDRVYGYTF. CDR3 nucleotides: TGTGCCAGCAGTTTGGACAGGGTCTATGGCTACACCTTC.

V gene TRBV20-1 combines with J gene TRBJ1-4, with 7 bases fitting TRBD1. Germline V gives CDR1 DFQATT, CDR2 SNEGSKA (reference sequence). The length of the CDR3 is 11 residues. V shed 4 bases, J shed 11 bases, and the junction held 4 bases outside the gene matches. CDR3 coding DNA: TGCAGTGCTACACAGGGGAGGAAACTGTTTTTT. Protein sequence: CSATQGRKLFF.

This clonotype showed up just a few times. This sequence joins TRBV11-2 and TRBJ2-5; D might be TRBD1 (5 bases). V was cut by 2 bases and J by 3 bases, with 13 bases left in between. Germline-derived CDR1 and CDR2 are SGHAT and FQNNGV. CDR3 length: 15 amino acids. The CDR3 DNA sequence: TGTGCCAGCAGCTTAACCACTGGCAGGGAAGAGACCCAGTACTTC. Protein: CASSLTTGREETQYF.

Regarding this clonotype: A single base separates this from a much larger clone, so it may be a read error. The V and J genes are TRBV11-3 and TRBJ2-6, with D perhaps matching TRBD1 (6 bases). CDR1 is SGHNT and CDR2 is YENEEA in the germline V gene. The length of the CDR3 is 15 residues. CDR3 sequence: CASSQGVSGANVQTF. The CDR3 DNA is TGTGCCAGTTCACAGGGTGTCTCTGGGGCCAACGTCCAGACTTTC. The full variable domain, with the rest looked up from reference TRBV11-3 and TRBJ2-6, is EAGVVQSPRYKIIEKKQPVAFWCNPISGHNTLYWYLQNLGQGPELLIRYENEEAVDDSQLPKDRFSAERLKGVDSTLKIQPAELGDSAVYLCASSQGVSGANVQTFGAGSRLTVL.